A single sample gave rise to the 3 T cell receptor beta chains below, sequenced in a study of blood T cells in healthy people across ages. PCR was performed a second time for about 6 to 12 cycles using a sample-barcoded 5' primer and a J-beta primer mix. TCRdb itself ran the 5' RACE reads through MiXCR, one entry per CDR3 protein. The table includes about 1.1 million distinct CDR3 sequences, 35% to 40% detected once. Source material: blood. Every receptor here comes from a man aged 18 to 29 in good health.

This clonotype was picked up a small number of times. The chain is built from TRBV4-1 and TRBJ2-7; no firm D call. The CDR3 runs to 11 residues. V was cut by 10 bases and J by 7 bases, with 14 bases left in between. CDR1 and CDR2 (germline): MGHRA, YSYEKL. CDR3 in DNA: TGCGCCACTGGATTTAACAATGAGCAGTACTTC. Translating gives CATGFNNEQYF.

The rearrangement joins TRBV6-1 to TRBJ2-5; 9 bases agree with TRBD1. The DNA end is a closer match to TRBJ2-7, so the J assignment may be wrong. This CDR3 region has 18 residues. Germline V gives CDR1 MNHNS, CDR2 SASEGT. The CDR3 DNA follows: TGTGCCAGCAGCGGGTTCGGGACAGGGAGTTTTTCGGGGTACGAGCAGTACTTC. Translating it yields CASSGFGTGSFSGYEQYF.

The J gene is TRBJ2-1, the V gene TRBV5-1; a weak D match, TRBD1 (5 bases). Germline V gene lookup returns CDR1 SGHRS and CDR2 YFSETQ. The V end lost 0 bases, the J end lost 8 bases, and 15 bases lay between the germline ends. The CDR3 covers 15 residues. CDR3 residues: CASSLESSRVDEQFF. The CDR3 DNA reads as TGCGCCAGCAGCTTGGAATCGAGCAGGGTGGATGAGCAGTTCTTC.